The 30 T cell receptor beta chains below come from one sample, sequenced in a study of response to subunit inactivated influenza vaccine. TCRdb redid the calling of the RT-PCR reads with MiXCR, one entry per CDR3 protein. Of more than 400,000 distinct CDR3 sequences in the sample, roughly 7.6% were seen once. Here the sequenced sample was PBMCs from blood, taken around 25 months after vaccination. The receptors shown here come from a man aged 45-69 years who received an inactivated influenza vaccine.

This clonotype was observed at least ten times. This chain joins TRBV12-3 or TRBV12-4 and TRBJ1-1; TRBD1 might be the D (6 bases). The CDR3 spans 13 residues. Trimming took 3 bases from V and 4 from J, leaving 9 bases between them. As DNA, the CDR3 is TGTGCCAGCAGTTTCACAGGGCCCACTGAAGCTTTCTTT. It encodes CASSFTGPTEAFF.

This clonotype was detected only a few times. This chain links TRBV6-1 with TRBJ2-5, with TRBD2 as a possible D gene (7 bases). Germline values: CDR1 MNHNS, CDR2 SASEGT. The CDR3 is 14 residues long. V lost 8 bases, J lost 1 base, and 14 bases lay in between. The chain's CDR3 is CASCRGGPQETQYF. As DNA, the CDR3 is TGTGCCAGCTGTAGGGGGGGGCCCCAAGAGACCCAGTACTTC.

This clonotype was observed at least ten times. The rearrangement links TRBV9 to TRBJ1-5; the D is unclear. Germline CDR1 reads SGDLS; CDR2 reads YYNGEE. V was shortened by 2 bases and J by 0 bases, with 9 bases between the two germline ends. CDR3 length: 15 amino acids. CDR3 sequence (DNA): TGTGCCAGCAGCGTCGACGGATATAGCAATCAGCCCCAGCATTTT. Translation gives CASSVDGYSNQPQHF.

This clonotype has only a few counts. The chain recombines TRBV9 with TRBJ1-2, with a possible D match to TRBD1 (6 bases). Germline loops: CDR1 SGDLS, CDR2 YYNGEE. V lost 1 base, J lost 2 bases, and 12 bases lay in between. The CDR3 spans 15 residues. The CDR3 is CASSVSGGANYGYTF. In DNA form, the CDR3 reads TGTGCCAGCAGCGTATCGGGGGGGGCGAACTATGGCTACACCTTC. The variable domain in full, with the rest retrieved from reference TRBV9 and TRBJ1-2, is DSGVTQTPKHLITATGQRVTLRCSPRSGDLSVYWYQQSLDQGLQFLIQYYNGEERAKGNILERFSAQQFPDLHSELNLSSLELGDSALYFCASSVSGGANYGYTFGSGTRLTVV.

This clonotype has at least ten counts. The rearrangement uses TRBV12-3 or TRBV12-4 and TRBJ1-1, with a weak D call TRBD1 (5 bases). This CDR3 contains 14 residues. V shed 3 bases and J shed 6 bases, with 14 bases lying between them. This CDR3 reads CASSLKGQSAEAFF. In DNA form, the CDR3 reads TGTGCCAGCAGTTTGAAGGGGCAGTCGGCTGAAGCTTTCTTT.

This clonotype was picked up a small number of times. This sequence joins TRBV5-1 and TRBJ2-7; D is undetermined. Germline V CDR1 and CDR2: SGHRS, YFSETQ. This CDR3 region has 15 residues. The V gene lost 4 bases and the J gene lost 6 bases, with 20 bases spanning the gap. CDR3 in DNA: TGCGCCAGCAGCCCGAGGAATTACGCAAACTCCGAGCAGTACTTC. Amino acids: CASSPRNYANSEQYF. Looking up the rest from reference TRBV5-1 and TRBJ2-7 gives the full variable domain: KAGVTQTPRYLIKTRGQQVTLSCSPISGHRSVSWYQQTPGQGLQFLFEYFSETQRNKGNFPGRFSGRQFSNSRSEMNVSTLELGDSALYLCASSPRNYANSEQYFGPGTRLTVT.

The sample holds many counts of this clonotype. The rearrangement links TRBV27 to TRBJ2-2; TRBD2 agrees at 12 bases. The CDR3 is made up of 15 amino acids. Trimming cost V 5 bases and J 4 bases; bases outside gene matches: 2. The germline V gene encodes CDR1 MNHEY and CDR2 SMNVEV (reference sequence). In DNA, the CDR3 is TGTGCCAGCAGTCTAGCGGGGGGGACCACCGGGGAGCTGTTTTTT. Protein sequence: CASSLAGGTTGELFF.

This clonotype was found a few times. The J gene is TRBJ1-5, the V gene TRBV3-1; D not certain. V lost 3 bases and J lost 4, with 13 bases in between. The CDR3 has 15 residues. Per the germline V gene, CDR1 is LGHDT and CDR2 is YNNKEL (reference sequence). CDR3 loop: CASSQKIWENQPQHF. The CDR3 DNA reads TGTGCCAGCAGCCAGAAAATTTGGGAAAATCAGCCCCAGCATTTT.

This clonotype was seen a handful of times. The J gene is TRBJ2-1, the V gene TRBV6-1, with TRBD1 matching 9 bases. Trimming cost V 6 bases and J 9 bases; bases outside gene matches: 15. The CDR3 covers 16 residues. The germline V gene encodes CDR1 MNHNS and CDR2 SASEGT. The DNA of the CDR3 is TGTGCCAGCAGCGAGGGCCGGGACAGGGCGAATGGTGAGCAGTTCTTC. It encodes CASSEGRDRANGEQFF.

This clonotype showed up just a few times. The rearrangement links TRBV12-3 or TRBV12-4 to TRBJ2-5; tentatively, D is TRBD1 (6 bases). V was shortened by 6 bases and J by 5 bases, with 16 bases between the two germline ends. This CDR3 spans 14 amino acids. The CDR3 bases are TGTGCCAGCAGCCCCACAGGGCCGGCGGAGACCCAGTACTTC. This encodes CASSPTGPAETQYF.

This clonotype was seen a handful of times. The chain links TRBV5-1 to TRBJ2-3; possible D gene TRBD1, 6 bases. This CDR3 is 15 amino acids long. Per germline, CDR1 SGHRS and CDR2 YFSETQ. Trimming took 1 base from V and 2 from J, leaving 11 bases between them. CDR3 DNA: TGCGCCAGCAGCTTGTGGGGGCGGGTCACAGATACGCAGTATTTT. This sequence encodes CASSLWGRVTDTQYF.

V usage is TRBV4-1 and J usage is TRBJ1-1; no clear D. The CDR3 length is 15 residues. From germline, CDR1 is MGHRA and CDR2 YSYEKL. The V gene lost 1 base and the J gene lost 1 base, with 10 bases spanning the gap. CDR3 region: CASSQVERQNTEAFF. CDR3 sequence (DNA): TGCGCCAGCAGCCAAGTCGAAAGACAGAACACTGAAGCTTTCTTT.

Only a few counts were recorded for this clonotype. CDR3 nucleotides: TGCGCCAGCAGTTCCCGTACCGGGATCGAGGCCAAAAACATTCAGTACTTC. This gives the protein CASSSRTGIEAKNIQYF. The chain has TRBV5-1 and TRBJ2-4, with D possibly being TRBD2 (5 bases). This CDR3 region has 17 residues. Germline-derived CDR1 and CDR2 are SGHRS and YFSETQ. Trimming took 5 bases from V and 1 from J, leaving 19 bases between them.

This clonotype was counted a few times. The chain joins TRBV10-3 to TRBJ1-5; D is perhaps TRBD1 (6 bases). This CDR3 has 12 residues. V shed 10 bases and J shed 5 bases, with 12 bases lying between them. Germline CDR1 and CDR2: ENHRY and SYGVKD. Here the CDR3 reads CATREGDQPQHF. CDR3 sequence (DNA): TGTGCCACCCGCGAGGGGGATCAGCCCCAGCATTTT.

This clonotype was recorded at least ten times. The chain joins TRBV6-6 to TRBJ2-7; D remains ambiguous. This CDR3 has 12 residues. From germline, CDR1 is MNHNY and CDR2 SVGAGI (reference sequence). The V gene lost 8 bases and the J gene lost 2 bases, with 10 bases spanning the gap. CDR3 bases: TGTGCCAGCTCGGGTACAACCTACGAGCAGTACTTC. Its translation is CASSGTTYEQYF.

This clonotype was found a few times. This sequence joins TRBV11-2 and TRBJ2-4, with TRBD1 as a possible D gene (5 bases). Germline loops: CDR1 SGHAT, CDR2 FQNNGV. V was cut by 0 bases and J by 6 bases, with 12 bases left in between. The CDR3 spans 15 residues. The CDR3 reads CASSLERGTINIQYF. The CDR3 DNA follows: TGTGCCAGCAGCTTAGAAAGGGGTACGATAAACATTCAGTACTTC.

This clonotype was observed a few times. The V and J genes are TRBV20-1 and TRBJ2-1, with 11 bases lining up with TRBD2. In germline, CDR1 is DFQATT, CDR2 SNEGSKA (reference sequence). The CDR3 covers 15 residues. The V gene end was trimmed by 6 bases and the J gene end by 12 bases; junction bases not matched to a gene: 16. The CDR3 nucleotides are TGCAGTGCCAAGGAAAGGCTAGCGGGAGGAAAGGGGCAGTTCTTC. Its translation is CSAKERLAGGKGQFF.

In its sample, this clonotype was seen many times. The chain links TRBV2 to TRBJ2-7; no reliable D call. Germline CDR1 and CDR2: SNHLY and FYNNEI. This CDR3 contains 13 residues. Deletions cut 3 bases from V and 3 bases from J, with 9 bases between. DNA of the CDR3: TGTGCCAGCAGTGATCGGAGCGTCTACGAGCAGTACTTC. It encodes CASSDRSVYEQYF.

The table lists this clonotype with a few counts. The chain couples TRBV28 to TRBJ2-1; 14 bases map to TRBD2. This CDR3 contains 20 residues. From germline, CDR1 is MDHEN and CDR2 SYDVKM. V gave up 7 bases and J gave up 2 bases; unmatched junction bases: 16. CDR3 sequence reads: CASNPLPGLAGVSPYNEQFF. CDR3 in DNA: TGTGCCAGCAATCCCTTGCCGGGACTAGCGGGGGTATCCCCCTACAATGAGCAGTTCTTC.

This clonotype was detected many times. The J gene is TRBJ1-6, the V gene TRBV7-9; D is ambiguous. Germline V gene lookup returns CDR1 SEHNR and CDR2 FQNEAQ (reference sequence). The CDR3 has 12 residues. Trimming shortened V by 6 bases and J by 6 bases, and 6 bases separated the two germline ends. For the CDR3, the DNA is TGTGCCAGCAGTTTCTCTAATTCACCCCTCCACTTT. It encodes CASSFSNSPLHF.

V and J are TRBV6-2 or TRBV6-3 and TRBJ1-3, with D uncertain. The CDR3 has 15 amino acids. The V end lost 2 bases, the J end lost 0 bases, and 8 bases lay between the germline ends. Germline CDR1 MNHEY, CDR2 SVGEGT. This CDR3 is CASSYRSYSGNTIYF. The CDR3 DNA reads as TGTGCCAGCAGTTACAGGTCCTACTCTGGAAACACCATATATTTT.

This clonotype was detected ten times or more. CDR3: CATSRDPDNYGYTF. CDR3 nucleotide sequence: TGTGCCACCAGCAGAGACCCAGATAACTATGGCTACACCTTC. The V and J genes are TRBV15 and TRBJ1-2, with D unclear. Germline lookup yields CDR1 LNHNV and CDR2 YYDKDF (reference sequence). The CDR3 is made up of 14 amino acids. V gave up 0 bases and J gave up 1 base, with 6 bases separating them.

The table lists this clonotype with a few counts. The chain couples TRBV12-3 or TRBV12-4 to TRBJ2-7; D remains unclear. CDR3 length: 13 amino acids. The germline V and J ends were trimmed by 5 bases and 3 bases, with 11 bases remaining between them. This chain's CDR3 is CASSPYIGYEQYF. As DNA, the CDR3 is TGTGCCAGCAGTCCATACATTGGCTACGAGCAGTACTTC.

This clonotype was detected a few times. This chain joins TRBV29-1 and TRBJ2-4, with no clear D. Germline values: CDR1 SQVTM, CDR2 ANQGSEA. Trimming left V 2 bases short and J 4 bases short, with 3 bases between. The CDR3 runs 11 residues. CDR3: CSVERKNIQYF. In DNA, the CDR3 is TGCAGCGTTGAAAGGAAAAACATTCAGTACTTC.

This clonotype occurred many times. The chain has TRBV15 and TRBJ2-7; D gene unclear. CDR3 size: 14 residues. Trimming removed 0 bases from V and 2 bases from J, with 8 bases in between. Germline CDR1 and CDR2: LNHNV and YYDKDF (reference sequence). The CDR3 here is CATSRDKRTYEQYF. CDR3 coding DNA: TGTGCCACCAGCAGAGATAAGCGAACCTACGAGCAGTACTTC.

This clonotype was picked up a small number of times. The chain links TRBV18 to TRBJ2-1; TRBD2 aligns across 8 bases. The V and J ends lost 2 bases and 12 bases, in that order; junction bases with no gene match: 9. The CDR3 runs 14 residues. Germline V CDR1 and CDR2: KGHSH, LQKENI. The CDR3 sequence: CASSPGSGGYVQFF. In nucleotides, the CDR3 is TGTGCCAGCTCACCAGGGAGCGGGGGCTATGTGCAGTTCTTC.

This clonotype has just a few counts. DNA for the CDR3: TGCAGTGCCGCCAGGGGAAATAGCAATCAGCCCCAGCATTTT. Its protein product is CSAARGNSNQPQHF. The chain employs TRBV20-1 and TRBJ1-5; perhaps TRBD1 as D (6 bases). The V end lost 6 bases, the J end lost 0 bases, and 12 bases lay between the germline ends. CDR3 size: 14 residues. Germline V gene data show CDR1 as DFQATT and CDR2 as SNEGSKA (reference sequence).

This chain uses TRBV20-1 with TRBJ1-2; TRBD1 might be the D (5 bases). Germline CDR1 DFQATT, CDR2 SNEGSKA (reference sequence). The CDR3 spans 17 residues. V dropped 5 bases and J dropped 2 bases, with 24 bases sitting between them. CDR3 sequence: CSAPHQPPGPLNYGYTF. The CDR3 coding sequence is TGCAGTGCTCCCCACCAACCCCCGGGACCCCTAAACTATGGCTACACCTTC.

This clonotype was counted many times. The genes are TRBV5-5 and TRBJ2-3, with a possible D match to TRBD2 (6 bases). CDR1 is SGHKS, CDR2 YYEKEE, per germline (reference sequence). The CDR3 extends over 14 amino acids. The germline V and J ends were trimmed by 1 base and 0 bases, with 6 bases remaining between them. The CDR3 spells CASSLRESTDTQYF. The CDR3 region has the DNA TGTGCCAGCAGCTTGCGGGAGAGCACAGATACGCAGTATTTT.

This clonotype came up a few times. The chain carries TRBV9 and TRBJ1-3; possibly TRBD1 for D (6 bases). There are 16 residues in the CDR3. The V gene lost 4 bases and the J gene lost 4 bases, with 18 bases spanning the gap. The V gene's germline CDR1 is SGDLS and CDR2 YYNGEE. DNA of the CDR3: TGTGCCAGCAGCCCGGCACCCACAGGGTCAGGAAACACCATATATTTT. Translating it yields CASSPAPTGSGNTIYF.